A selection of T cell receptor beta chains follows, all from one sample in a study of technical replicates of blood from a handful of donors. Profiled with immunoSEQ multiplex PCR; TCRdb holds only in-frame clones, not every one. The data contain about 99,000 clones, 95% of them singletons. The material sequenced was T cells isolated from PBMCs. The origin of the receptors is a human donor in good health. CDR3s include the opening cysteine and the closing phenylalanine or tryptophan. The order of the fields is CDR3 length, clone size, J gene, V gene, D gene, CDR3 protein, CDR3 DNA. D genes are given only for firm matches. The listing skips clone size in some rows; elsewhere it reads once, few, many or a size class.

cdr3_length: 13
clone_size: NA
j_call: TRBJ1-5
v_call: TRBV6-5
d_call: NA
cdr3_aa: CASSYRGTQPQHF
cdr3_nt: TGTGCCAGCAGTTACCGGGGGACTCAGCCCCAGCATTTT

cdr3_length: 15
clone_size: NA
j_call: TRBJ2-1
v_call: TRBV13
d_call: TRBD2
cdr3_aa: CASSHLGGGPHEQFF
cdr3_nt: TGTGCCAGCAGCCATCTGGGGGGGGGACCTCATGAGCAGTTCTTC

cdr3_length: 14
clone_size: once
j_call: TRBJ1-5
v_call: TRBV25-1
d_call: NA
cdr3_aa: CASSDPYSNQPQHF
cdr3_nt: TGTGCCAGCAGTGATCCTTATAGCAATCAGCCCCAGCATTTT

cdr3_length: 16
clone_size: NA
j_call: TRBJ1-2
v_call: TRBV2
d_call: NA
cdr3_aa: CASSESRVPPKGGYTF
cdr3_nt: TGTGCCAGCAGTGAGTCCAGGGTACCCCCTAAGGGGGGCTACACCTTC

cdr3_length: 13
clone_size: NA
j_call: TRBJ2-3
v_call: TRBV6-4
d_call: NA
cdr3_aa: CASSASGTDTQYF
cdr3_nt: TGTGCCAGCAGTGCATCAGGCACAGATACGCAGTATTTT

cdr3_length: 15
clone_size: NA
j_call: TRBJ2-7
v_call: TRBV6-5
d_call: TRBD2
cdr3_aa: CASRAALAGVHEQYF
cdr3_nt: TGTGCCAGCAGAGCCGCCTTAGCGGGAGTCCACGAGCAGTACTTC

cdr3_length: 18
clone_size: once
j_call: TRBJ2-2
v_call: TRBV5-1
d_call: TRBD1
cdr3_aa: CASSLFWTGGANTGELFF
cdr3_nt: TGCGCCAGCAGCTTGTTCTGGACAGGGGGCGCGAACACCGGGGAGCTGTTTTTT

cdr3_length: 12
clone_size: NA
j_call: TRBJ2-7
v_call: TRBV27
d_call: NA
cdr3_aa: CASSDRGTEQYF
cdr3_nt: TGTGCCAGCAGTGACCGAGGAACCGAGCAGTACTTC

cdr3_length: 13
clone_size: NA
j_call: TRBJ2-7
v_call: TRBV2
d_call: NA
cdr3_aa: CASSESGPYEQYF
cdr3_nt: TGTGCCAGCAGTGAATCGGGTCCCTACGAGCAGTACTTC

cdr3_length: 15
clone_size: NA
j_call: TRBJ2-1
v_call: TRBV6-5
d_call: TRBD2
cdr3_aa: CASSYREGVDNEQFF
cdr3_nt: TGTGCCAGCAGTTACCGGGAGGGAGTCGACAATGAGCAGTTCTTC

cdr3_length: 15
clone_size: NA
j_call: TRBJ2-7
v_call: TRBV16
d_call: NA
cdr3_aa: CASSQSGLSTYEQYF
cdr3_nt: TGTGCCAGCAGCCAATCGGGACTTTCTACCTACGAGCAGTACTTC

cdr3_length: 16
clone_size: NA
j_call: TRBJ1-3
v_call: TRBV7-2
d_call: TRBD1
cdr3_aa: CASSSGGTGAGNTIYF
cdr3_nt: TGTGCCAGCAGCTCAGGAGGGACAGGGGCTGGAAACACCATATATTTT

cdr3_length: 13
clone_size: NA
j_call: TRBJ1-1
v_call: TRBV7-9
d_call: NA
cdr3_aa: CASSRQGVTEAFF
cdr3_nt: TGTGCCAGCAGCCGACAAGGGGTGACTGAAGCTTTCTTT

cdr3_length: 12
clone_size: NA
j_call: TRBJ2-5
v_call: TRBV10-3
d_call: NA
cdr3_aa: CAISPSSETQYF
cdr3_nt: TGTGCCATCAGTCCTTCCTCAGAGACCCAGTACTTC

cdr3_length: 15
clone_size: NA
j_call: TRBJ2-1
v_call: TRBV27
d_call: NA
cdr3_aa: CASSPGHQIPNEQFF
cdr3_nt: TGTGCCAGCAGCCCGGGACACCAAATCCCCAATGAGCAGTTCTTC

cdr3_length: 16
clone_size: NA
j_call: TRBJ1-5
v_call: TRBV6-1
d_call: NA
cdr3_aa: CASSGRGLPPNQPQHF
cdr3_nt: TGTGCCAGCAGTGGGCGGGGACTGCCGCCTAATCAGCCCCAGCATTTT

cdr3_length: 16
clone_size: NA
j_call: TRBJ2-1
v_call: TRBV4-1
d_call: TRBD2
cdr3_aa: CASSQGRLAGANEQFF
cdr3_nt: TGCGCCAGCAGCCAAGGGCGGCTAGCGGGAGCCAATGAGCAGTTCTTC

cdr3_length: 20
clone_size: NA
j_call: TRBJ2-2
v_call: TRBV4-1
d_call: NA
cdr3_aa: CASSQDPDGARGPNTGELFF
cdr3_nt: TGCGCCAGCAGCCAAGATCCGGACGGTGCGCGGGGGCCGAACACCGGGGAGCTGTTTTTT

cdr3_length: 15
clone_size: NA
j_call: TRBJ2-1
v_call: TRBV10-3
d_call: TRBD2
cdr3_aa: CAISTSAGGPLEQFF
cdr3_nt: TGTGCCATCAGCACGTCAGCGGGGGGCCCTCTCGAGCAGTTCTTC

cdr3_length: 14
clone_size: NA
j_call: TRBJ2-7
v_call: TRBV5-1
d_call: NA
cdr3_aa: CASSLDGSRYEQYF
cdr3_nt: TGCGCCAGCAGCTTGGACGGGAGCCGTTACGAGCAGTACTTC

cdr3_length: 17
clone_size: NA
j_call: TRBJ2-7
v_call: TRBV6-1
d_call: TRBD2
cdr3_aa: CASSELAGQIHSYEQYF
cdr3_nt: TGTGCCAGCAGTGAACTAGCGGGGCAAATTCACTCCTACGAGCAGTACTTC

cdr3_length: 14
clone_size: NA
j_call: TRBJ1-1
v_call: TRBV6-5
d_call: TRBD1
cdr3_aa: CASREQGWGTEAFF
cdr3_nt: TGTGCCAGCAGGGAACAGGGGTGGGGCACTGAAGCTTTCTTT

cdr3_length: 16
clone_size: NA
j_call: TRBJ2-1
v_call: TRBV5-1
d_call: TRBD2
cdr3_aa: CASSPPGLAGSSEQFF
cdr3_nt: TGCGCCAGCAGCCCACCGGGGCTAGCGGGGTCAAGTGAGCAGTTCTTC

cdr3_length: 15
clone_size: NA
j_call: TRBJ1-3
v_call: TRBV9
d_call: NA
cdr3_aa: CASSVAAGFGNTIYF
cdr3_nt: TGTGCCAGCAGCGTAGCGGCGGGATTTGGAAACACCATATATTTT

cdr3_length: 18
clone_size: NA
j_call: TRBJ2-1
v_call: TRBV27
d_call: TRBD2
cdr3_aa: CASSLRGLLAGGLDEQFF
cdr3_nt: TGTGCCAGCAGTTTGAGGGGGCTACTAGCGGGAGGTTTGGATGAGCAGTTCTTC

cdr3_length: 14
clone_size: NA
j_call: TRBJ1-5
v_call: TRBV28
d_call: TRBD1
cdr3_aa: CASSSPGGGQPQHF
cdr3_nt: TGTGCCAGCAGTTCGCCAGGGGGAGGTCAGCCCCAGCATTTT

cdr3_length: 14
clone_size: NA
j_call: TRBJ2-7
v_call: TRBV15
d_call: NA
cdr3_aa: CATSRVRGYYEQYF
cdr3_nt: TGTGCCACCAGCAGAGTAAGGGGTTATTACGAGCAGTACTTC

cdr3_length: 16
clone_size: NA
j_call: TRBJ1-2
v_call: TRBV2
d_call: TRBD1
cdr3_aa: CASRAAGTGGNYGYTF
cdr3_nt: TGTGCCAGCAGGGCAGCCGGGACAGGGGGTAACTATGGCTACACCTTC

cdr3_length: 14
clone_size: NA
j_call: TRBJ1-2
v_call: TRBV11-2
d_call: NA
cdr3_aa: CASSPYPGSNSYTF
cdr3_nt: TGTGCCAGCAGCCCTTACCCCGGGTCAAATTCCTACACCTTC

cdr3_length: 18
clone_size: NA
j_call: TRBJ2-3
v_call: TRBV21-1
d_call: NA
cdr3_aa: CASSKGKLAGGSTDTQYF
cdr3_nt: TGTGCCAGCAGCAAAGGTAAACTAGCGGGGGGGTCCACAGATACGCAGTATTTT

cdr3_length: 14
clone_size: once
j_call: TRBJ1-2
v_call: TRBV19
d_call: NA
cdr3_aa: CASSIQGINYGYTF
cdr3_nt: TGTGCCAGTAGTATTCAGGGAATAAACTATGGCTACACCTTC